Listed below are T cell receptor beta chains from one sample, sequenced in a study of beta chain features in type 1 diabetes. The repertoire was sequenced with immunoSEQ multiplex PCR; TCRdb's copy has only in-frame clones and lacks some. The top ten clones hold about 0.097% of a sample with 600,000 to 650,000 clones, about 14% of them seen once. Material: naive CD4+ T cells from blood. Receptors were obtained from a man younger than 35 in good health. CDR3s include the opening cysteine and the closing phenylalanine or tryptophan. The D gene is left open where the match is weak. The size of a clone is reported for some rows only, either as once, few or many, or as a class for expanded clones.

v_gene	d_gene	abundance	j_gene	CDR3nt	CDR3aa
TRBV5-1	TRBD1	NA	TRBJ2-6	TGCGCCAGCAGCTTGCCAGGGGGCTCTGGGGCCAACGTCCTGACTTTC	CASSLPGGSGANVLTF
TRBV29-1	NA	NA	TRBJ2-7	TGCAGCGTTGCCGGCCGGCTCTCCTACGAGCAGTACTTC	CSVAGRLSYEQYF
TRBV7-2	TRBD2	few	TRBJ2-2	TGTGCCAGCAGACGTACTAGCGGTGTCGGGGAGCTGTTTTTT	CASRRTSGVGELFF
TRBV7-6	TRBD1	NA	TRBJ2-1	TGTGCCAGCAGCCCCCGGACAGGGTTTGATGAGCAGTTCTTC	CASSPRTGFDEQFF
TRBV27	NA	once	TRBJ1-5	TGTGCCAGCAGCAGCCTCCAGGGGACGGTCATATCCTCTCATAGCAATCAGCCCCAGCATTTT	CASSSLQGTVISSHSNQPQHF
TRBV14	NA	few	TRBJ1-2	TGTGCCAGCAGCCCCTACATCTGGATCGGGACTAACTATGGCTACACCTTC	CASSPYIWIGTNYGYTF
TRBV9	TRBD2	NA	TRBJ2-1	TGTGCCAGCAGCGCCGGACTAGCTCTCATCCATGAGCAGTTCTTC	CASSAGLALIHEQFF
TRBV18	NA	few	TRBJ2-7	TGTGCCAGCTCTCTGGGGTCAGCCTACGAGCAGTACTTC	CASSLGSAYEQYF
TRBV6-6	NA	few	TRBJ1-3	TGTGCCAGCATTCAACAGGGCCTCGGAAACACCATATATTTT	CASIQQGLGNTIYF
TRBV10-3	TRBD2	NA	TRBJ2-1	TGTGCCATCAGTGAGTCGGGCGGGAGGGCCTTCAATGAGCAGTTCTTC	CAISESGGRAFNEQFF